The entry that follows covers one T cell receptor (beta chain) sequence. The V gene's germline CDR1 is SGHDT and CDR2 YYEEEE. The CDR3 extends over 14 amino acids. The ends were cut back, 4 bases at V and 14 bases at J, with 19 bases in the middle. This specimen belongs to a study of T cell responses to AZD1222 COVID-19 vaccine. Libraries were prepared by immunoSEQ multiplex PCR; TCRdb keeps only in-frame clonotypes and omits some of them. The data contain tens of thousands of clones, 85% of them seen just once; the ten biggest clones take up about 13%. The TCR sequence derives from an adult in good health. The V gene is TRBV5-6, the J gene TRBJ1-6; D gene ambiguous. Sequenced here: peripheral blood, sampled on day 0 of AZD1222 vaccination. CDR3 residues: CASSPAGSLSTLHF. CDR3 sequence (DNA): TGTGCCAGCAGCCCGGCCGGAAGCCTCTCCACCCTCCACTTT.